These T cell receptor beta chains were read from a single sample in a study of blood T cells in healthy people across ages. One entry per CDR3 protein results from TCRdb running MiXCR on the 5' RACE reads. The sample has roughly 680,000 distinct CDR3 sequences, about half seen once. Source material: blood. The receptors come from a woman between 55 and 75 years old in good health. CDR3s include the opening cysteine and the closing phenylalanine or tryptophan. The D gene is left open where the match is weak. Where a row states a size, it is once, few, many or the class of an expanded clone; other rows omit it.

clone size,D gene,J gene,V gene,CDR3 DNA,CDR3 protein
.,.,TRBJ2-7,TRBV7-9,TGTGCCACCGGGGGTCCGAGCTCCTACGAGCAGTACTTC,CATGGPSSYEQYF
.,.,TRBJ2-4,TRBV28,TGTGCCAGCAGCTTACAGGGAACGAATAAAAACATTCAGTACTTC,CASSLQGTNKNIQYF
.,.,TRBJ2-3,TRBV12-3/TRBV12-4,TGTGCCAGCAGTTTCTGGTCAGGCACAGATACGCAGTATTTT,CASSFWSGTDTQYF
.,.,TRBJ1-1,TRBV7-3,TGTGTCAGCAGCTCTGCCCCGGGGGGGAGCACTGAAGCTTTCTTT,CVSSSAPGGSTEAFF
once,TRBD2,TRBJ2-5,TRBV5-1,TGCGCCAGCAGCAACGTAGCGGGGCAACAAGAGACCCAGTACTTC,CASSNVAGQQETQYF
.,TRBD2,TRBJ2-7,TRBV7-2,TGTGCCAGCAGCCCCCTCCGTAGCGGGAGCTCGTCCTACGAGCAGTACTTC,CASSPLRSGSSSYEQYF
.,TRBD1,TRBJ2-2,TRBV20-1,TGCAGTGCTAGAGCCGGGACAGGGATCACCGGGGAGCTGTTTTTT,CSARAGTGITGELFF
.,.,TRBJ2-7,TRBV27,TGTGCCAGCAGTTATCGTACGACAGCCTACGAGCAGTACTTC,CASSYRTTAYEQYF
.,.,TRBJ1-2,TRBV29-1,TGCAGCACTCACAGGAATGGCTACACCTTC,CSTHRNGYTF
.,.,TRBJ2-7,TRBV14,TGTGCCAGCAGCCCCCGGGGTCGAGGCGAGCAGTACTTC,CASSPRGRGEQYF
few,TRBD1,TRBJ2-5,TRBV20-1,TGCAGTGCAAGGACAGGGACCACGCAAGAGACCCAGTACTTC,CSARTGTTQETQYF
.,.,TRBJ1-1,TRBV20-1,TGCAGTGCGACATCGGGGAACACTGAAGCTTTCTTT,CSATSGNTEAFF
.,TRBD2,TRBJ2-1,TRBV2,TGTGCCAGCAGGCGGGAGCGAAAGAATGAGCAGTTCTTC,CASRRERKNEQFF
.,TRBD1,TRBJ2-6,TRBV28,TGTGCCAGCAACCCCAACAGGGGATCTGGGGCCAACGTCCTGACTTTC,CASNPNRGSGANVLTF
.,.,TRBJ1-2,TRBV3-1,TGTGCCAGCAGCCAAGATAGGAGGGGCTATGGCTACACCTTC,CASSQDRRGYGYTF
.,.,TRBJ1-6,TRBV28,TGTGCCAGCAGCTCGGATAGCTCCTATAATTCACCCCTCCACTTT,CASSSDSSYNSPLHF
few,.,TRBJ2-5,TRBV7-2,TGTGCCAGCAGCGGAGGGGGCCAGAACCAAGAGACCCAGTACTTC,CASSGGGQNQETQYF
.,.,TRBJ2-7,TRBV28,TGTGCCAGCAACACCGGTGCGGATTACAATGAGCAGTACTTC,CASNTGADYNEQYF
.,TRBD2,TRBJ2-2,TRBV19,TGTGCCAGTGGAAGACTAGCGACCGGCGGGGAGCTGTTTTTT,CASGRLATGGELFF
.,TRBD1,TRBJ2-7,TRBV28,TGTGCCAGCAGTTTATGGACAGGGCGATACGAGCAGTACTTC,CASSLWTGRYEQYF
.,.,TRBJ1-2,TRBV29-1,TGCAGCGTTGTGGCTGAGGACACCGTCTATGACTACACCTTC,CSVVAEDTVYDYTF
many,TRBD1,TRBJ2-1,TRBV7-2,TGTGCCAGCAGTTTAGCAGGGGGTGAGCAGTTCTTC,CASSLAGGEQFF
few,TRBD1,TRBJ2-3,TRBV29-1,TGCAGCGCCCCCCGGGACAGGGGCCCATGGACGCAGTATTTT,CSAPRDRGPWTQYF
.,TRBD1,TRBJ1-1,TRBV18,TGTGCCAGCTCACAGGGACAGGGGCTGAACACTGAAGCTTTCTTT,CASSQGQGLNTEAFF
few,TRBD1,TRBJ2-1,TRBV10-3,TGTGCCATCGGAGACCCCGACAGGGGGTCCTACAATGAGCAGTTCTTC,CAIGDPDRGSYNEQFF
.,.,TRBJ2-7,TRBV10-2,TGCGCCAGCAGTGAGTCGAGCAGGCAAGGCGAGCAGTACTTC,CASSESSRQGEQYF
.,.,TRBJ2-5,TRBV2,TGTGCCAGCAGTGAACGGTGGGCTCAGGAGACCCAGTACTTC,CASSERWAQETQYF
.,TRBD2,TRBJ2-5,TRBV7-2,TGTGCCAGCAAACCGCTAGCGGGAACCGCCCAAGAGACCCAGTACTTC,CASKPLAGTAQETQYF
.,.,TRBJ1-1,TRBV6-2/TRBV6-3,TGTGCCAGCAGTACAGGAGGAACAACTGAAGCTTTCTTT,CASSTGGTTEAFF
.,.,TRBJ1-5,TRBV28,TGTGCCAGCAGTTTCAATGACAGGAAAAATCAGCCCCAGCATTTT,CASSFNDRKNQPQHF
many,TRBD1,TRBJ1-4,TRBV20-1,TGCAGTGCTGCGGACAGGGGCGGGGAAAAACTGTTTTTT,CSAADRGGEKLFF
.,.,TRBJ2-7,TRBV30,TGTGCCTGGAGTTTCTTGGAGATCCACGGCGAGCAGTACTTC,CAWSFLEIHGEQYF
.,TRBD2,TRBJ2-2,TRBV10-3,TGTGCCAGTAGGACTAGCGTAGACACCGGGGAGCTGTTTTTT,CASRTSVDTGELFF
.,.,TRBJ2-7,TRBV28,TGTGCCAGCAGTTTAGAGGGAGCCTCTTTCCCGGACCCCTACGAGCAGTACTTC,CASSLEGASFPDPYEQYF
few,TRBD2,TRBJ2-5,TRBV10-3,TGTGCCATCAGTGATCCTGGGACTACGGGGGGGGAGACCCAGTACTTC,CAISDPGTTGGETQYF
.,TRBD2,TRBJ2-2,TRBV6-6,TGTGCCAGCATAGCGGGAGCGAACACCGGGGAGCTGTTTTTT,CASIAGANTGELFF
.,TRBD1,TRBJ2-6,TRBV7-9,TGTGCCAGCAGCCGGGACAGGGTGGCTGGGGCCAACGTCCTGACTTTC,CASSRDRVAGANVLTF
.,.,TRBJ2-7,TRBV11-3,TGTGCCAGCAGCTCGCCTTCTAGCTCCGAGCAGTACTTC,CASSSPSSSEQYF
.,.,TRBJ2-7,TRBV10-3,TGTGCCATCGGGGAAGAGATAACCCAGTACTTC,CAIGEEITQYF
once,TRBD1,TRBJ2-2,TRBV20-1,TGCAGTGCTAGACAGGGGGTGGGGGAGCTGTTTTTT,CSARQGVGELFF
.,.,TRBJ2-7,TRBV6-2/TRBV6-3,TGTGCCAGCAGCCCCAACGAGAGGAGGTACGAGCAGTACTTC,CASSPNERRYEQYF
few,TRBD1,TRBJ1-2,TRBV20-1,TGCAGTGCTAGAGAGGCCCCACAGGGGACCTATGGCTACACCTTC,CSAREAPQGTYGYTF
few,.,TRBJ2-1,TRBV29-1,TGCAGCGTTGTTCAGGGGACACGGATGCAGTTCTTC,CSVVQGTRMQFF
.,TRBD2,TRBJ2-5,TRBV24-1,TGTGCCACCAGTGACCCGGGGACTAGAGGACTCCAAGGGACCCAGTACTTC,CATSDPGTRGLQGTQYF
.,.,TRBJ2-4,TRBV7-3,TGTGCCAGCAGCTCCGGGGGCGGGGTAATGTACTTC,CASSSGGGVMYF